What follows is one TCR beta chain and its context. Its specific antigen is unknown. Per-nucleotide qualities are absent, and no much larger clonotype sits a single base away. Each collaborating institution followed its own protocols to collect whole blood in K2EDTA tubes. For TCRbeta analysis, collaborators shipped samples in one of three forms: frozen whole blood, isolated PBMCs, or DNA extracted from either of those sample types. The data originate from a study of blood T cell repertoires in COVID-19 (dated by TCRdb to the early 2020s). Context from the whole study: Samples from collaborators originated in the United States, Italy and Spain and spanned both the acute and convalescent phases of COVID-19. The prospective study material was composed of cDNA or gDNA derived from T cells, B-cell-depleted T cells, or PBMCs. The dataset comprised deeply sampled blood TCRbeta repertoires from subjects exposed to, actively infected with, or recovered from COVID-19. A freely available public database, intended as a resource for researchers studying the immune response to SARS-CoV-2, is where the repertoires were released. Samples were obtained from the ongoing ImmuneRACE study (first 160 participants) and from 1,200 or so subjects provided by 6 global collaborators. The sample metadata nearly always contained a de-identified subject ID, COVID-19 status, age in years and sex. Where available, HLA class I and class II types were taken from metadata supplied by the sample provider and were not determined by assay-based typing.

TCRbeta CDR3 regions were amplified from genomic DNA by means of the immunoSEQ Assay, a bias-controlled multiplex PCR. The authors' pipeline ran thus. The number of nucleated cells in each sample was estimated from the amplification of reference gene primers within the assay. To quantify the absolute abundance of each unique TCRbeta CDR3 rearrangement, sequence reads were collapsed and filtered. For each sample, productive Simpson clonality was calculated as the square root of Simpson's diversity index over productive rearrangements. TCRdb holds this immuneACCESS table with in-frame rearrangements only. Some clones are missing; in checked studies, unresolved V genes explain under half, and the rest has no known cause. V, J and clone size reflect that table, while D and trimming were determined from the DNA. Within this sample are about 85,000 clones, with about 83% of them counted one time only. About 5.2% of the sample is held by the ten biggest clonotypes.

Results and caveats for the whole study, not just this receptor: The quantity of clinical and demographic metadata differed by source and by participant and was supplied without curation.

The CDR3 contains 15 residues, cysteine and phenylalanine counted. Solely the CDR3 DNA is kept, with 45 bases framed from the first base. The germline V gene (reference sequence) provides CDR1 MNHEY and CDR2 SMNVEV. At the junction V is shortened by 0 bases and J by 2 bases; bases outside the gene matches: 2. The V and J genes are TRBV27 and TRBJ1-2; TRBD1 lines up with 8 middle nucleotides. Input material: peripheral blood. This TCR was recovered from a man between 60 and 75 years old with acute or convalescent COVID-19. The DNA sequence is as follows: TGTGCCAGCAGTTTATCGGGACAGGCGAACTATGGCTACACCTTC. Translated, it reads CASSLSGQANYGYTF.